Listed here are 2 T cell receptor beta chains from one sample, sequenced in a study of blood T cell repertoires in COVID-19. Only in-frame clones appear in the TCRdb table, and some are missing; sequencing was by immunoSEQ multiplex PCR. The sample lists 150,000 to 200,000 clones; 81% were seen once. The sample consisted of peripheral blood. Receptors originate from a man in his sixties with active or convalescent COVID-19.

The chain couples TRBV28 to TRBJ1-1; D remains ambiguous. The CDR3 totals 15 residues. Trimming cost V 3 bases and J 0 bases, with 11 bases left between them. The germline gives CDR1 MDHEN, CDR2 SYDVKM. This chain's CDR3 is CASSFLSLVNTEAFF. The CDR3 nucleotides are TGTGCCAGCAGTTTTCTATCTTTGGTGAACACTGAAGCTTTCTTT. The full variable domain, in which reference TRBV28 and TRBJ1-1 provide the parts outside the CDR3, is DVKVTQSSRYLVKRTGEKVFLECVQDMDHENMFWYRQDPGLGLRLIYFSYDVKMKEKGDIPEGYSVSREKKERFSLILESASTNQTSMYLCASSFLSLVNTEAFFGQGTRLTVV.

The chain employs TRBV2 and TRBJ1-1; 7 nucleotides align to TRBD1. The CDR3 spans 15 residues. Germline trimming cut 4 bases from V and 2 bases from J; bases unmatched to any gene: 7. Germline lookup yields CDR1 SNHLY and CDR2 FYNNEI. CDR3 DNA sequence: TGTGCCAGCAGTGTTGAGAGACAGGGTAACACTGAAGCTTTCTTT. Translating gives CASSVERQGNTEAFF.